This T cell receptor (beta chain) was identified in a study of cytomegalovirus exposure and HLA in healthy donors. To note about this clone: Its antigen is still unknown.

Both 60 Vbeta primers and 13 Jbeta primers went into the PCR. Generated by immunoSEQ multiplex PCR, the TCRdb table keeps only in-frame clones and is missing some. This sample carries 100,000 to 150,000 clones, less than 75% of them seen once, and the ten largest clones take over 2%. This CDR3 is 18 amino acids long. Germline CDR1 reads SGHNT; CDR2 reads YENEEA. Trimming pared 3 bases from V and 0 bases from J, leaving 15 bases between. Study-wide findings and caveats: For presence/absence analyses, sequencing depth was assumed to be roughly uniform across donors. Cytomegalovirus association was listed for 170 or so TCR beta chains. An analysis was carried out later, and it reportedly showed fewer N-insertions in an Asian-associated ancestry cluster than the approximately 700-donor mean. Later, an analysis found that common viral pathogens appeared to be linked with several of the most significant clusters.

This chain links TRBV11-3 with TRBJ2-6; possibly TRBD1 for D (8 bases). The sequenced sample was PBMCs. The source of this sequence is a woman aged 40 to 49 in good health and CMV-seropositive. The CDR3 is CASSFGQGGHSGANVLTF. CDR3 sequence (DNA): TGTGCCAGCAGCTTCGGACAGGGAGGGCACTCTGGGGCCAACGTCCTGACTTTC.